The sequence of this T cell receptor (beta chain) was determined in a study of blood T cell repertoires in COVID-19. Germline V CDR1 and CDR2: MRHNA, SNTAGT. The CDR3 is 15 residues long. With 3 bases clipped from V and 0 bases from J, the junction kept 2 bases outside the gene matches. As processed by the authors: Amplification from reference gene primers served as the basis for estimated nucleated cell counts. TCRdb keeps only in-frame clones here, not all; method: immunoSEQ multiplex PCR. The V and J calls and clone size were taken over from that table, and D and trimming were inferred from the DNA. This sample has some 31,000 clones, with approximately 93% found just once.

The sequence came from a human donor in a cohort sampled during active COVID-19. The sequenced sample was peripheral blood. V and J are TRBV6-4 and TRBJ2-1; the match to TRBD2 covers 7 bases. This CDR3 reads CASSDSGHSYNEQFF. CDR3 DNA sequence: TGTGCCAGCAGTGATAGCGGGCACTCCTACAATGAGCAGTTCTTC.